In its sample, the clone carrying this T cell receptor beta chain was seen a few times. The antigen is unknown. This entry belongs to a study of T-cell reconstitution after alpha-beta-depleted transplantation in children. Preparation of the TCRbeta library was carried out with unique molecular identifiers. TCRdb reprocessed the PCR reads with MiXCR, giving one entry per CDR3 protein. The table shows roughly 570,000 distinct CDR3 sequences, with roughly a quarter occurring only once. The CDR3 length is 16 residues. Germline V CDR1 and CDR2: SQVTM, ANQGSEA. Unmatched junction bases numbered 6, after V lost 0 bases and J lost 3 bases. The study, taken as a whole, reports: After one year, T-cell counts and TCRbeta diversity mostly came from new T cells. There were some patients whose high TCRbeta diversity at day 60 came from surviving recipient T cells and thymic progenitors.

This clonotype originated in a boy less than two years old with Wiskott-Aldrich syndrome, due to receive a stem cell transplant. The V gene is TRBV29-1, the J gene TRBJ2-1; 9 bases fit TRBD2. Sequenced here: PBMCs, sampled before TCRalphabeta/CD19-depleted stem cell transplant. The CDR3 loop is CSVEEASGRIYNEQFF. In nucleotides, the CDR3 is TGCAGCGTTGAAGAAGCGAGCGGGAGGATCTACAATGAGCAGTTCTTC.